Listed below are T cell receptor beta chains from one sample, sequenced in a study of shared clonotypes between healthy human individuals. Only in-frame clones appear in the TCRdb table, and some are missing; sequencing was by immunoSEQ multiplex PCR. Of some 2.3 million clones listed, approximately 95% are singletons. The sequencing sample was made of naive CD4+ T cells from PBMCs. Receptors originate from a man in his late teens or twenties in good health. Some clones in this sample may be carry-over from other donors' samples. The CDR3 runs from the conserved cysteine through the conserved F or W. The D gene is left open where the match is weak. The size of a clone is reported for some rows only, either as once, few or many, or as a class for expanded clones.

CDR3 protein: CASKLRGNNQPQHF
CDR3 DNA: TGTGCCAGCAAGCTCAGGGGTAACAATCAGCCCCAGCATTTT
V gene: TRBV28
D gene: .
J gene: TRBJ1-5
clone size: once

CDR3 protein: CASSLERQQYYGYTF
CDR3 DNA: TGTGCCAGCAGCTTAGAACGACAGCAGTACTATGGCTACACCTTC
V gene: TRBV11-2
D gene: .
J gene: TRBJ1-2
clone size: .

CDR3 protein: CASSSWLANEKLFF
CDR3 DNA: TGTGCCAGCAGCTCTTGGTTGGCTAATGAAAAACTGTTTTTT
V gene: TRBV7-9
D gene: .
J gene: TRBJ1-4
clone size: .

CDR3 protein: CASSSQGAKRLTDGYTF
CDR3 DNA: TGTGCCAGCAGTTCCCAGGGGGCTAAGCGGTTGACGGATGGCTACACCTTC
V gene: TRBV28
D gene: TRBD1
J gene: TRBJ1-2
clone size: .

CDR3 protein: CASRIRGGANTGELFF
CDR3 DNA: TGTGCCAGCAGGATAAGAGGAGGAGCGAACACCGGGGAGCTGTTTTTT
V gene: TRBV27
D gene: .
J gene: TRBJ2-2
clone size: .

CDR3 protein: CASSLDISSYEQYF
CDR3 DNA: TGTGCCAGCAGCTTGGACATTAGCTCCTACGAGCAGTACTTC
V gene: TRBV5-4
D gene: .
J gene: TRBJ2-7
clone size: .

CDR3 protein: CASSMDRYQPQHF
CDR3 DNA: TGTGCCAGTAGTATGGACAGATATCAGCCCCAGCATTTT
V gene: TRBV19
D gene: .
J gene: TRBJ1-5
clone size: .

CDR3 protein: CASSPAEGTAQPQYF
CDR3 DNA: TGTGCCAGCTCACCCGCCGAGGGTACGGCTCAGCCCCAGTATTTT
V gene: TRBV18
D gene: .
J gene: TRBJ2-3
clone size: .

CDR3 protein: CASSPGTNSGNTIYF
CDR3 DNA: TGTGCCAGCAGCCCCGGGACAAACTCTGGAAACACCATATATTTT
V gene: TRBV7-7
D gene: .
J gene: TRBJ1-3
clone size: .

CDR3 protein: CASSRVQDTEAFF
CDR3 DNA: TGTGCCAGTAGTAGAGTCCAGGACACTGAAGCTTTCTTT
V gene: TRBV19
D gene: .
J gene: TRBJ1-1
clone size: .

CDR3 protein: CASREDRVSYEQYF
CDR3 DNA: TGTGCCAGCAGAGAGGACAGGGTTTCTTACGAGCAGTACTTC
V gene: TRBV2
D gene: TRBD1
J gene: TRBJ2-7
clone size: .

CDR3 protein: CASSPQRTGAYSNYGYTF
CDR3 DNA: TGTGCCAGCAGCCCCCAGCGGACAGGGGCGTATTCTAACTATGGCTACACCTTC
V gene: TRBV7-2
D gene: TRBD1
J gene: TRBJ1-2
clone size: .

CDR3 protein: CASSLATMNTEAFF
CDR3 DNA: TGTGCCAGCAGCTTAGCCACCATGAACACTGAAGCTTTCTTT
V gene: TRBV7-8
D gene: .
J gene: TRBJ1-1
clone size: .